This TCR beta chain was captured by sequencing in a study of T cell responses to AZD1222 COVID-19 vaccine. Sequenced by immunoSEQ multiplex PCR; TCRdb stores in-frame clones only, minus some. In the table there are over 100,000 clones, roughly 93% of which are singletons. Worth noting for this clone: Its antigen remains unidentified.

This CDR3 has 16 residues. Germline values: CDR1 LGHNA, CDR2 YNFKEQ. The J segment lost 1 base and the V segment lost 4 bases, leaving 4 bases of the junction unmatched. Notes on the study in general: White British ancestry dominated among donors, who included more females, and clonal diversity was possibly underestimated. Repertoire samples came only from after the peak T cell response. The study found vaccine-associated CD4 TCRs spanning spike, dominant at 160-218 and 743-854.

This TCR derives from an adult who received the AZD1222 COVID-19 vaccine. The sequences come from peripheral blood, collected 28 days after the second AZD1222 dose. The chain is built from TRBV4-2 and TRBJ2-5; 12 positions agree with TRBD2. CDR3 amino acids: CASSRGLAGLQETQYF. CDR3 DNA sequence: TGTGCCAGCAGCCGAGGACTAGCGGGACTCCAAGAGACCCAGTACTTC.